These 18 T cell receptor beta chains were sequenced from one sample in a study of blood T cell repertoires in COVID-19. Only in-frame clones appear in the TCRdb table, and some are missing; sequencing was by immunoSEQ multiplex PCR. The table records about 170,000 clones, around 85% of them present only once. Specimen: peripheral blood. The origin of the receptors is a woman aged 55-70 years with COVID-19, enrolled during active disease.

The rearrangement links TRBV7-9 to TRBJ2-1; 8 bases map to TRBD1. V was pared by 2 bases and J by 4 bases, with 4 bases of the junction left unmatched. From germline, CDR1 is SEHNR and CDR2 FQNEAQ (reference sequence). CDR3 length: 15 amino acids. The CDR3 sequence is CASSLLGQGYNEQFF. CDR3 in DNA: TGTGCCAGCAGCTTATTAGGACAGGGTTACAATGAGCAGTTCTTC.

The CDR3 protein is CASSTGTGDYQPQHF. CDR3 nucleotides: TGTGCCAGTAGCACCGGGACAGGGGACTATCAGCCCCAGCATTTT. The chain joins TRBV19 to TRBJ1-5, with 10 bases lining up with TRBD1. V lost 6 bases and J lost 5; bases outside the gene matches: 7. This CDR3 has 15 amino acids. Germline V gene sequence: CDR1 LNHDA, CDR2 SQIVND (reference sequence).

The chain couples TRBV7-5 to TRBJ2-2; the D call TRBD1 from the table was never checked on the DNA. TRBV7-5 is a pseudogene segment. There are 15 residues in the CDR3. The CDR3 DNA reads TGTGCCAGAAGCCCAGGGGGGACCCGTCCCGGGGAGCTGTTTTTT. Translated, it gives CARSPGGTRPGELFF.

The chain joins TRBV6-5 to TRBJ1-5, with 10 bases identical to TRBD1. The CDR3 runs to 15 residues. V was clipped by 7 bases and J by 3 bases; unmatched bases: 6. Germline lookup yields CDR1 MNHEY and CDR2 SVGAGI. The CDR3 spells CASIKTGGDNQPQHF. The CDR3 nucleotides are TGTGCCAGCATCAAGACAGGGGGCGACAATCAGCCCCAGCATTTT.

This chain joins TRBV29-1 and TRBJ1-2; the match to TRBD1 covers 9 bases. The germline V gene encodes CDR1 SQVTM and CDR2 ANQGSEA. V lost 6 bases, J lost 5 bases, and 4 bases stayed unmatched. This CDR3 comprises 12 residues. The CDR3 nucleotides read TGCAGCGTCACCGGGACAGGGTATGGCTACACCTTC. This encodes CSVTGTGYGYTF. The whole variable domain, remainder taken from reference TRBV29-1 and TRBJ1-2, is SAVISQKPSRDICQRGTSLTIQCQVDSQVTMMFWYRQQPGQSLTLIATANQGSEATYESGFVIDKFPISRPNLTFSTLTVSNMSPEDSSIYLCSVTGTGYGYTFGSGTRLTVV.

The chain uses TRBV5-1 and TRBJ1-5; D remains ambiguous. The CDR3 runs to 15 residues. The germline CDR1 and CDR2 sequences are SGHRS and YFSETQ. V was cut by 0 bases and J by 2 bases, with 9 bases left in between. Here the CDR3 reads CASSLAGAGNQPQHF. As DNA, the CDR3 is TGCGCCAGCAGCTTGGCGGGTGCAGGCAATCAGCCCCAGCATTTT.

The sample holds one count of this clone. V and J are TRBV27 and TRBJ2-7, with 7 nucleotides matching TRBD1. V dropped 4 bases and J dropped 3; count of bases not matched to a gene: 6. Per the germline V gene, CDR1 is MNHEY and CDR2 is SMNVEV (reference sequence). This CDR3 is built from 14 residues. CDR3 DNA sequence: TGTGCCAGCAGTTCCATGACAGGGATCTACGAGCAGTACTTC. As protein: CASSSMTGIYEQYF.

The CDR3 region has the DNA TGTGCCAGCAGGCCGGGACTCAGGTCCTACAATGAGCAGTTCTTC. Its protein product is CASRPGLRSYNEQFF. The chain joins TRBV2 to TRBJ2-1; D is possibly TRBD2 (6 bases). V lost 6 bases and J lost 1, with 13 bases in between. The germline V gene encodes CDR1 SNHLY and CDR2 FYNNEI. This CDR3 has 15 amino acids. Based on the CDR3 plus reference TRBV2 and TRBJ2-1, the full variable domain is EPEVTQTPSHQVTQMGQEVILRCVPISNHLYFYWYRQILGQKVEFLVSFYNNEISEKSEIFDDQFSVERPDGSNFTLKIRSTKLEDSAMYFCASRPGLRSYNEQFFGPGTRLTVL.

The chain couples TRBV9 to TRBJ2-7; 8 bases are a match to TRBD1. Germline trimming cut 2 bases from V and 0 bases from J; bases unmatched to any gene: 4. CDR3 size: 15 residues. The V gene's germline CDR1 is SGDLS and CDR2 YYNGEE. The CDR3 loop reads CASSVGTGVSYEQYF. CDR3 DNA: TGTGCCAGCAGCGTCGGGACAGGAGTCTCCTACGAGCAGTACTTC.

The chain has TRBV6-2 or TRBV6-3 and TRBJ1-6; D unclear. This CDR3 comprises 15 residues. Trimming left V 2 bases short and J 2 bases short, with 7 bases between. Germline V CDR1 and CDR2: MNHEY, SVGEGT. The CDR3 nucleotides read TGTGCCAGCAGTTACAGGGAGACCTATAATTCACCCCTCCACTTT. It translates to CASSYRETYNSPLHF.

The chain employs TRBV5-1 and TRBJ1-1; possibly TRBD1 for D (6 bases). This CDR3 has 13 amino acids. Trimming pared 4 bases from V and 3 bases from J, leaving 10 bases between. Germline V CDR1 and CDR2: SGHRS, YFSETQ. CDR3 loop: CASSPQGYTEAFF. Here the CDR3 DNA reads TGCGCCAGCAGCCCACAGGGATACACTGAAGCTTTCTTT.

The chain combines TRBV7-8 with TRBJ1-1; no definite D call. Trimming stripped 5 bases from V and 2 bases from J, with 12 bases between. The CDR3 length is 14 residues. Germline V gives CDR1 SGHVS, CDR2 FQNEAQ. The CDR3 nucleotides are TGTGCCAGCAGCCCCCCGACTTTTAACACTGAAGCTTTCTTT. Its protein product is CASSPPTFNTEAFF. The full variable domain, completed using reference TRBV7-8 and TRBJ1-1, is GAGVSQSPRYKVAKRGQDVALRCDPISGHVSLFWYQQALGQGPEFLTYFQNEAQLDKSGLPSDRFFAERPEGSVSTLKIQRTQQEDSAVYLCASSPPTFNTEAFFGQGTRLTVV.

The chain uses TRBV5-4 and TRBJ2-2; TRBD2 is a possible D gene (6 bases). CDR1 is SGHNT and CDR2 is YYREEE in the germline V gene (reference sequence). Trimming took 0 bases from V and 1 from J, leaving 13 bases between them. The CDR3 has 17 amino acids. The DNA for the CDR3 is TGTGCCAGCAGCTTGGTTGCCCGGCGGGGGAACACCGGGGAGCTGTTTTTT. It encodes CASSLVARRGNTGELFF.

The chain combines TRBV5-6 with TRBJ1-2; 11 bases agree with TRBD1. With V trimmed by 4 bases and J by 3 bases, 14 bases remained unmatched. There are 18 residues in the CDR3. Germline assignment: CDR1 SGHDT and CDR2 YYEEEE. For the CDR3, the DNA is TGTGCCAGCAGCGACACGGACAGGGGGCCGTTTAGACACTATGGCTACACCTTC. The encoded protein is CASSDTDRGPFRHYGYTF.

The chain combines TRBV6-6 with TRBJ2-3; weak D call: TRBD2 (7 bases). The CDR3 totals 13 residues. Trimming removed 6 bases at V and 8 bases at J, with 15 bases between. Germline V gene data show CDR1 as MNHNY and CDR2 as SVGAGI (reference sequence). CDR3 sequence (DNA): TGTGCCAGCAGCCCGACTAGCAGGGGTACGCAGTATTTT. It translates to CASSPTSRGTQYF.

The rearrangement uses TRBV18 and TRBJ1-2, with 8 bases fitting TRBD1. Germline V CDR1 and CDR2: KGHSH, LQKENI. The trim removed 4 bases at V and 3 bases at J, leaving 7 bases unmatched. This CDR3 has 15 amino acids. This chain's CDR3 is CASSRTDRADYGYTF. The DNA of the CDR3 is TGTGCCAGCTCACGAACGGACAGGGCGGACTATGGCTACACCTTC. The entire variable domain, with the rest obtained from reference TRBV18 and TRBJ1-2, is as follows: NAGVMQNPRHLVRRRGQEARLRCSPMKGHSHVYWYRQLPEEGLKFMVYLQKENIIDESGMPKERFSAEFPKEGPSILRIQQVVRGDSAAYFCASSRTDRADYGYTFGSGTRLTVV.

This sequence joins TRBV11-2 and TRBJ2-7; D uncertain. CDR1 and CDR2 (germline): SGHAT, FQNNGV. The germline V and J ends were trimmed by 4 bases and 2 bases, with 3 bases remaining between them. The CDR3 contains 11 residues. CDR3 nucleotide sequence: TGTGCCAGCAGCTCCGCCTACGAGCAGTACTTC. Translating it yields CASSSAYEQYF.

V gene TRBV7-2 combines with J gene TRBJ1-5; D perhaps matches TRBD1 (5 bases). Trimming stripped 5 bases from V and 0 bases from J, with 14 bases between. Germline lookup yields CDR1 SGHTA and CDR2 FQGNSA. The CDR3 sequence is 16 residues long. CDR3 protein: CASSNQGIGSNQPQHF. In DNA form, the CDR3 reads TGTGCCAGCAGCAATCAGGGCATAGGTAGCAATCAGCCCCAGCATTTT.